Listed below are T cell receptor beta chains from one sample, sequenced in a study of Ad26.COV2.S vaccination and SARS-CoV-2 variants. Clones were sequenced by immunoSEQ multiplex PCR, and TCRdb holds only the in-frame ones, with some missing. The sample gives approximately 460,000 clones, 80% to 90% of which show up once; approximately 1.7% is in the top ten. This specimen was peripheral blood, taken in a trial of Ad26.COV2.S vaccine versus placebo. The receptors derive from a person between 18 and 65 years old who received the Ad26.COV2.S COVID-19 vaccine or a placebo. CDR3s include the opening cysteine and the closing phenylalanine or tryptophan. D genes are given only for firm matches. For some rows the clone size is stated as once, few or many, or as a class when expanded; others skip it.

clone_size | j_call | v_call | d_call | cdr3_aa | cdr3_nt
. | TRBJ2-6 | TRBV5-1 | TRBD2 | CASSLDSPLLAGSSGANVLTF | TGCGCCAGCAGCTTGGATTCGCCCCTACTAGCGGGATCCTCTGGGGCCAACGTCCTGACTTTC
. | TRBJ2-4 | TRBV28 | . | CASSLHSGKDIQYF | TGTGCCAGCAGTTTGCATTCGGGGAAGGACATTCAGTACTTC
. | TRBJ1-2 | TRBV20-1 | . | CSATDKGYTF | TGCAGTGCTACCGATAAGGGCTACACCTTC
. | TRBJ1-1 | TRBV6-5 | TRBD1 | CASSYFRGGLNTEAFF | TGTGCCAGCAGTTATTTCAGGGGGGGATTGAACACTGAAGCTTTCTTT
few | TRBJ1-3 | TRBV19 | TRBD1 | CASTKKGTASGNTIYF | TGTGCCAGTACGAAGAAAGGGACAGCCTCTGGAAACACCATATATTTT
. | TRBJ2-5 | TRBV6-6 | TRBD1 | CASSPTGPGQGVEETQYF | TGTGCCAGCAGTCCCACTGGACCGGGACAGGGGGTCGAGGAGACCCAGTACTTC
. | TRBJ2-5 | TRBV25-1 | . | CASSLLQSQETQYF | TGTGCCAGCAGTCTGTTACAGTCTCAAGAGACCCAGTACTTC
. | TRBJ2-1 | TRBV10-1 | . | CASSEFGPTTQFF | TGCGCCAGCAGTGAATTTGGCCCGACAACTCAGTTCTTC
few | TRBJ2-7 | TRBV5-5 | . | CASRGSVAYEQYF | TGTGCCAGCCGGGGGTCAGTAGCCTACGAGCAGTACTTC
. | TRBJ2-3 | TRBV20-1 | . | CSASPGLVTDTQYF | TGCAGTGCTAGTCCGGGACTTGTCACAGATACGCAGTATTTT
. | TRBJ2-3 | TRBV5-4 | TRBD2 | CASSLVPGLVVGTQYF | TGTGCCAGCAGCTTGGTTCCGGGACTAGTGGTGGGTACGCAGTATTTT
once | TRBJ2-6 | TRBV7-9 | . | CASSLAETVSGANVLTF | TGTGCCAGCAGCTTAGCCGAGACAGTTTCTGGGGCCAACGTCCTGACTTTC
. | TRBJ2-1 | TRBV7-8 | TRBD2 | CASSSPGLAGGANEQFF | TGTGCCAGCAGCTCCCCGGGACTAGCGGGAGGGGCCAATGAGCAGTTCTTC
. | TRBJ1-2 | TRBV18 | TRBD1 | CASSAGQVTYGYTF | TGTGCCAGCTCAGCGGGACAGGTGACCTATGGCTACACCTTC
. | TRBJ1-1 | TRBV6-6 | . | CASGVGANTEAFF | TGTGCCAGCGGAGTCGGTGCGAACACTGAAGCTTTCTTT
. | TRBJ1-1 | TRBV11-2 | . | CASSLDEVLGGAFF | TGTGCCAGCAGCTTAGATGAGGTGCTCGGTGGTGCTTTCTTT
. | TRBJ1-1 | TRBV4-1 | TRBD1 | CASSLPQGDTEAFF | TGCGCCAGCAGCCTACCACAGGGGGACACTGAAGCTTTCTTT
. | TRBJ2-5 | TRBV5-5 | . | CASSSGLATQYF | TGTGCCAGCAGCTCTGGACTGGCCACCCAGTACTTC
. | TRBJ2-7 | TRBV2 | . | CASRGQGPSYEQYF | TGTGCCAGCAGAGGACAAGGCCCATCGTACGAGCAGTACTTC
. | TRBJ2-5 | TRBV6-6 | TRBD2 | CASSYPGRAGETQYF | TGTGCCAGCAGTTACCCAGGGAGGGCCGGGGAGACCCAGTACTTC
. | TRBJ1-2 | TRBV15 | TRBD1 | CATSREGPDRGTFLYGYTF | TGTGCCACCAGCAGAGAGGGTCCGGACAGGGGTACTTTCCTTTATGGCTACACCTTC
. | TRBJ2-7 | TRBV19 | . | CASSIGAGEAYEQYF | TGTGCCAGTAGTATAGGGGCAGGGGAGGCCTACGAGCAGTACTTC
few | TRBJ2-7 | TRBV30 | . | CAWSVGGFGEQYF | TGTGCCTGGAGTGTAGGGGGTTTCGGAGAGCAGTACTTC
once | TRBJ1-2 | TRBV9 | . | CASSEPPTGGNYGYTF | TGTGCCAGCAGCGAGCCCCCGACTGGGGGTAACTATGGCTACACCTTC
. | TRBJ2-3 | TRBV30 | . | CAWSPLAITDTQYF | TGTGCCTGGAGCCCCCTAGCGATCACAGATACGCAGTATTTT
. | TRBJ2-5 | TRBV7-2 | TRBD2 | CASSYGGIQETQYF | TGTGCCAGCAGCTACGGGGGGATACAAGAGACCCAGTACTTC
. | TRBJ1-2 | TRBV4-2 | TRBD1 | CASSQGQGSYGYTF | TGTGCCAGCAGCCAGGGACAGGGAAGCTATGGCTACACCTTC
. | TRBJ2-3 | TRBV19 | . | CASRTVSTDTQYF | TGTGCCAGTCGAACAGTTAGCACAGATACGCAGTATTTT
. | TRBJ1-5 | TRBV18 | . | CASSPQGFEPQHF | TGTGCCAGCTCACCACAGGGGTTTGAGCCCCAGCATTTT
. | TRBJ1-2 | TRBV27 | TRBD1 | CASSSQGSGYTF | TGTGCCAGCAGTTCACAGGGGAGTGGCTACACCTTC
. | TRBJ1-1 | TRBV7-9 | . | CASSFSEGSGIPEAFF | TGTGCCAGCAGCTTCAGCGAGGGTTCGGGTATCCCTGAAGCTTTCTTT
few | TRBJ1-1 | TRBV7-9 | . | CASSLAEGSEAFF | TGTGCCAGCAGCCTGGCCGAAGGATCTGAAGCTTTCTTT
. | TRBJ2-7 | TRBV5-1 | TRBD1 | CASSKETGTGGYEQYF | TGCGCCAGCAGCAAAGAAACCGGGACAGGGGGTTACGAGCAGTACTTC
. | TRBJ1-6 | TRBV6-7 | TRBD1 | CASSYRPPGQYNSPLHF | TGTGCCAGCAGTTACAGGCCCCCGGGACAGTATAATTCACCCCTCCACTTT
medium-sized | TRBJ2-5 | TRBV28 | TRBD2 | CASSPQSLAGGVETQYF | TGTGCCAGCAGTCCCCAATCACTAGCGGGAGGGGTCGAGACCCAGTACTTC
. | TRBJ1-5 | TRBV19 | . | CASTSKGRYSNQPQHF | TGTGCCAGTACCTCAAAGGGCAGGTATAGCAATCAGCCCCAGCATTTT
. | TRBJ2-5 | TRBV28 | . | CASRKGDSVPRQETQYF | TGTGCCAGCAGGAAGGGGGACTCCGTGCCAAGACAAGAGACCCAGTACTTC
few | TRBJ2-7 | TRBV25-1 | TRBD1 | CASSDKRTGTHEQYF | TGTGCCAGCAGTGATAAGCGGACAGGGACCCACGAGCAGTACTTC